This TCR beta chain came from a study of blood T cell repertoires in COVID-19 (dated by TCRdb to about 2020). About the full investigation: The collaborator samples originated in the United States, Italy and Spain and spanned the acute and convalescent phases of COVID-19. The repertoires were released in a freely available public database intended as a resource for research on the immune response to SARS-CoV-2. The dataset comprised deeply sampled blood TCRbeta repertoires from subjects exposed to, actively infected with, or recovered from COVID-19. The material from the prospective study consisted of cDNA or gDNA derived from T cells, B-cell-depleted T cells, or PBMCs. The samples were drawn from two sources: the first 160 participants of the ongoing ImmuneRACE study, and some 1,300 subjects contributed by 6 global collaborators. Where available, HLA class I and class II types were obtained from metadata supplied by the sample provider rather than from assay-based typing. A de-identified subject ID, COVID-19 status, age in years and sex were almost always included in the sample metadata.

Collaborating institutions collected whole blood in K2EDTA tubes following their own protocols. Collaborator samples were shipped for TCRbeta analysis as frozen whole blood, isolated PBMCs, or DNA extracted from either sample type. The immunoSEQ Assay, a bias-controlled multiplex PCR, was used to amplify TCRbeta CDR3 regions from genomic DNA. Turning to the authors' computational methods: The number of nucleated cells in each sample was estimated from the amplification of reference gene primers within the assay. To quantify the absolute abundance of each unique TCRbeta CDR3 rearrangement, sequence reads were collapsed and filtered. For each sample, productive Simpson clonality was calculated as the square root of Simpson's diversity index over productive rearrangements. TCRdb stores this immuneACCESS table with in-frame sequences only. Part of the clones is absent; in the studies checked, under half of the shortfall reflects unresolved V genes, and no reason is known for the rest. V and J calls plus clone size are reproduced from that table; the DNA served to infer D and trimming. The sample table lists about 74,000 clones, 90% of them with a count of one. Under 1.5% of the sample rests with the top ten.

What the research found in general, with its limitations: The quantity of clinical and demographic metadata differed by source and by participant and was supplied without curation.

For this clone: What antigen it recognizes has not been identified. Nothing much larger sits one base from this clone, and base qualities are not available.

The sample was peripheral blood. The receptor was derived from a man aged 45-65 years with acute or convalescent COVID-19.

The DNA sequence is as follows: TGTGCCAGCAGCCAAGGGGGACAGACGTACAATCAGCCCCAGCATTTT. This gives the protein CASSQGGQTYNQPQHF. The V gene is TRBV4-2 and the J gene is TRBJ1-5, and TRBD1 aligns with 7 junction nucleotides. From V the trimming removes 1 base and from J it removes 3 bases, while the gene matches leave 6 bases of the junction unaccounted for. Reading from cysteine to phenylalanine, the CDR3 counts 16 amino acids. The sequence is cut down to CDR3 DNA, 48 bases in frame from base 1. The germline V gene provides CDR1 LGHNA and CDR2 YNFKEQ.